This T cell receptor beta chain stems from a study of T cells in Graves' hyperthyroidism and ophthalmopathy. Study findings and constraints: The model foresaw ophthalmopathy a median roughly 6.6 months prior to onset.

Hyperthyroidism in the patients, aged 18 to 65, was newly diagnosed and under 2 months in duration. This blood was taken when hyperthyroidism was first diagnosed, before any ophthalmopathy symptoms existed. Between the trimmed V and J ends, which lost 6 bases and 5 bases, there was a span of 17 bases. Per the germline V gene, CDR1 is SQVTM and CDR2 is ANQGSEA. The CDR3 is 13 amino acids. RNA transcripts yielded amplified TCR beta CDR3 regions. The primer set for the first-round RT-PCR of the TCR CDR3 was HTBI. TCRdb called the multiplex PCR reads again in MiXCR, with one record for every CDR3 protein. The sample includes about 580,000 distinct CDR3 sequences, approximately 13% of them seen just once. A remark on this clonotype: Its cognate antigen is unknown.

The TCR was taken from a woman aged 25 to 39 with Graves' hyperthyroidism that later progressed to Graves' ophthalmopathy. V and J are TRBV29-1 and TRBJ2-7; weak D call: TRBD2 (6 bases). The sample taken for sequencing was blood. The CDR3 here is CSVDGGDSNEQYF. The DNA of the CDR3 is TGCAGCGTGGATGGAGGGGATTCCAACGAGCAGTACTTC.